The sample holds a few counts of the clone carrying this T cell receptor (beta chain). No antigen is known for it. The data were taken from a study of a mutant IDH1 vaccine in newly diagnosed glioma. Study as a whole: In weeks 1, 3, 5, 7, 11, 15, 19 and 23, patients were vaccinated. Most patients had received both radiotherapy and temozolomide, the prior options being radiotherapy, temozolomide, or both. Commencement of vaccination occurred 4-6 weeks following radiotherapy alone, or concurrently with temozolomide cycles.

Time point in this sample: week 23, last vaccination. Every vaccine dose comprised 300 ug of mutant IDH1 20-mer peptide plus topical imiquimod. Here immunoSEQ multiplex PCR was the method, and the copy in TCRdb shows in-frame clones only, minus some. The data contain 82,000 or so clones, 75% to 85% of them singletons. V was shortened by 5 bases and J by 4 bases, with 11 bases between the two germline ends. CDR1 is LNHNV and CDR2 is YYDKDF in the germline V gene (reference sequence). The CDR3 runs to 13 residues. Material: PBMCs, obtained from a glioma patient whose treatment included an IDH1 peptide vaccine. The chain uses TRBV15 and TRBJ1-1; D not resolved. This receptor was taken from a man younger than 45 with glioma. Some clones in this sample may be carry-over from other donors' samples. The CDR3 spells CATSPKRGTEAFF. The CDR3 bases are TGTGCCACCAGCCCCAAACGGGGCACTGAAGCTTTCTTT. The entire variable domain, with the rest obtained from reference TRBV15 and TRBJ1-1, is as follows: DAMVIQNPRYQVTQFGKPVTLSCSQTLNHNVMYWYQQKSSQAPKLLFHYYDKDFNNEADTPDNFQSRRPNTSFCFLDIRSPGLGDTAMYLCATSPKRGTEAFFGQGTRLTVV.